The 8 T cell receptor beta chains listed next were all sequenced from one sample in a study of T cell responses to AZD1222 COVID-19 vaccine (dated by TCRdb to 2020 to 2023). Library preparation was by the immunoSEQ multiplex PCR assay. The immuneACCESS repertoire file appears here via TCRdb, limited to in-frame rearrangements. These files lack a portion of the clones; in checked studies, under half of the deficit traces to unresolved V genes, and the cause of the others is not known. The sample has about 170,000 clones on record, more than 80% of them singletons. The ten largest make up around 4.3% of the sample. The time point label, as the study defines it: baseline before first vaccination. The sample consisted of peripheral blood, taken on day 0 of AZD1222 vaccination. The receptors originated from an adult in good health.

V and J are TRBV4-2 and TRBJ1-5, with D maybe TRBD1 (6 bases). This CDR3 has 18 residues. Trimming cost V 1 base and J 1 base, with 17 bases left between them. Germline V lookup: CDR1 LGHNA, CDR2 YNFKEQ. The CDR3 reads CASSQASQGLWSNQPQHF. CDR3 bases: TGTGCCAGCAGCCAAGCAAGTCAGGGGCTTTGGAGCAATCAGCCCCAGCATTTT.

The V gene is TRBV7-9, the J gene TRBJ2-6; D remains ambiguous. The CDR3 has 16 residues. With 9 bases removed from V and 0 bases from J, the gap between germline ends came to 15 bases. Germline loops: CDR1 SEHNR, CDR2 FQNEAQ (reference sequence). CDR3 in amino acids: CASTIPIISGANVLTF. CDR3 nucleotides: TGTGCCAGTACAATCCCCATAATCTCTGGGGCCAACGTCCTGACTTTC.

V usage is TRBV4-2 and J usage is TRBJ1-1; the D is unclear. Germline V gene lookup returns CDR1 LGHNA and CDR2 YNFKEQ. The V end lost 1 base, the J end lost 7 bases, and 16 bases lay between the germline ends. This CDR3 comprises 15 residues. The CDR3 DNA reads TGTGCCAGCAGCCAAGTTACCACGGATATCGTTGAAGCTTTCTTT. Protein sequence: CASSQVTTDIVEAFF.

The chain carries TRBV5-1 and TRBJ2-1; 11 bases match TRBD2. From germline, CDR1 is SGHRS and CDR2 YFSETQ. The CDR3 runs 17 residues. V was clipped by 2 bases and J by 4 bases; unmatched bases: 8. Here the CDR3 reads CASSLGLIAGGYNEQFF. As DNA, the CDR3 is TGCGCCAGCAGCTTAGGACTCATAGCGGGAGGGTACAATGAGCAGTTCTTC.

The genes are TRBV2 and TRBJ2-1, with D perhaps matching TRBD2 (7 bases). The V and J ends lost 7 bases and 7 bases respectively, with 23 bases between them. The CDR3 loop spans 16 amino acids. Germline lookup yields CDR1 SNHLY and CDR2 FYNNEI. CDR3 protein: CASIHPTRGGANEQFF. The DNA of the CDR3 is TGTGCCAGCATCCACCCGACTAGAGGGGGGGCTAATGAGCAGTTCTTC.

This clone is a singleton in its sample. The V and J genes are TRBV28 and TRBJ1-6; 7 bases are shared with TRBD1. V shed 5 bases, J shed 9 bases, and the junction held 10 bases outside the gene matches. The CDR3 consists of 15 residues. Germline values: CDR1 MDHEN, CDR2 SYDVKM. The CDR3 is CASSALQGHSSPLHF. The CDR3 DNA sequence: TGTGCCAGCAGTGCCCTACAGGGGCACAGTTCACCCCTCCACTTT.

The rearrangement uses TRBV9 and TRBJ1-4; 8 bases agree with TRBD1. V was clipped by 4 bases and J by 10 bases; unmatched bases: 12. CDR3 size: 15 residues. The V gene's germline CDR1 is SGDLS and CDR2 YYNGEE. CDR3 residues: CASSPRQGRLGKLFF. In nucleotides, the CDR3 is TGTGCCAGCAGCCCTCGACAGGGGCGATTAGGAAAACTGTTTTTT.

This chain joins TRBV3-1 (or the pseudogene TRBV3-2) and TRBJ1-2; D unresolved. The germline V gene has CDR1 LGHDT and CDR2 YNNKEL (reference sequence). The CDR3 extends over 14 amino acids. The V end was cut by 1 base, the J end by 4 bases, with 10 bases between. In DNA form, the CDR3 reads TGTGCCAGCAGCCAAGGATCGAGGATCTATGGCTACACCTTC. As protein: CASSQGSRIYGYTF.